What follows are 27 T cell receptor beta chains derived from one specimen sequenced in a study of T-cell memory formation after mild COVID-19. MiXCR, applied by TCRdb to the 5' RACE reads, yields one record per CDR3 protein. Of around 500,000 distinct CDR3 sequences detected, 15% to 20% appear once; the ten largest clones hold 9% to 15%. Sequencing was carried out using PBMCs or a T cell subset sorted from them (not recorded which). The receptors originated from an adult woman who had mild COVID-19 (a few samples of this study predate the infection). Cell type and time point are not known.

This clonotype showed up just a few times. V usage is TRBV10-3 and J usage is TRBJ2-7; 7 bases align to TRBD1. The V segment lost 8 bases and the J segment 3 bases; nucleotides outside the gene matches: 10. This CDR3 is 14 amino acids long. Germline V lookup: CDR1 ENHRY, CDR2 SYGVKD. The CDR3 reads CAIQSGQTDYEQYF. The CDR3, as DNA: TGTGCCATCCAATCGGGACAGACAGACTACGAGCAGTACTTC.

This chain links TRBV27 with TRBJ1-1; 10 bases agree with TRBD1. V trimming: 3 bases; J trimming: 1 base; junction bases outside the gene matches: 5. Germline V gene data show CDR1 as MNHEY and CDR2 as SMNVEV (reference sequence). CDR3 length: 16 amino acids. For the CDR3, the DNA is TGTGCCAGCAGTTTGGGACAGGGGACCGAGAACACTGAAGCTTTCTTT. It yields the protein CASSLGQGTENTEAFF.

This clonotype was counted between two and nine times. CDR3 region: CSAGTGLAGRTSYEQYF. The CDR3 coding sequence is TGCAGTGCTGGGACGGGACTAGCGGGACGAACCTCCTACGAGCAGTACTTC. The chain joins TRBV20-1 to TRBJ2-7; TRBD2 matches 13 bases. Germline V gene data show CDR1 as DFQATT and CDR2 as SNEGSKA (reference sequence). Unmatched junction bases numbered 10, after V lost 5 bases and J lost 0 bases. The CDR3 extends over 17 amino acids.

This clonotype has a handful of counts. The V and J genes are TRBV4-3 and TRBJ2-2; 9 bases match TRBD2. Losses at the gene ends were 1 base for V and 1 base for J; bases not matched to a gene: 7. CDR1 is LGHNA, CDR2 YSLEER, per germline. CDR3 length equals 18 residues. The CDR3 DNA follows: TGCGCCAGCAGCCAAGTGGGACTAGCCGAGATGAACACCGGGGAGCTGTTTTTT. Encoded protein: CASSQVGLAEMNTGELFF.

This chain links TRBV5-5 with TRBJ2-2, with 11 nucleotides matching TRBD2. The ends lost 3 bases at V and 4 bases at J; junction bases unmatched: 14. Per germline, CDR1 SGHKS and CDR2 YYEKEE (reference sequence). The CDR3 length is 19 residues. CDR3 sequence: CASSSPGTSGSRVTGELFF. The CDR3 DNA reads as TGTGCCAGCAGCTCCCCAGGTACTAGCGGGAGTCGTGTCACCGGGGAGCTGTTTTTT.

This clonotype showed up just a few times. The V gene is TRBV29-1, the J gene TRBJ2-7, with D tentatively TRBD1 (6 bases). Trimming removed 7 bases at V and 6 bases at J, with 10 bases between. CDR1 and CDR2 (germline): SQVTM, ANQGSEA. The CDR3 sequence is 10 residues long. CDR3 amino acids: CSAGDTEQYF. The CDR3 DNA reads TGCAGCGCCGGGGACACCGAGCAGTACTTC.

The V call is TRBV28, the J call TRBJ2-1; 12 bases line up with TRBD2. This CDR3 comprises 20 residues. The J segment lost 7 bases and the V segment lost 5 bases, leaving 21 bases of the junction unmatched. Per the germline V gene, CDR1 is MDHEN and CDR2 is SYDVKM. CDR3 bases: TGTGCCAGCAGTCATCTAGCGGGAGGGGCCGGGGTCGGGTACAAGAATGAGCAGTTCTTC. Its protein product is CASSHLAGGAGVGYKNEQFF. Together with reference TRBV28 and TRBJ2-1, the CDR3 gives the full variable domain: DVKVTQSSRYLVKRTGEKVFLECVQDMDHENMFWYRQDPGLGLRLIYFSYDVKMKEKGDIPEGYSVSREKKERFSLILESASTNQTSMYLCASSHLAGGAGVGYKNEQFFGPGTRLTVL.

The chain couples TRBV6-2 or TRBV6-3 to TRBJ2-3; 7 positions match TRBD2. The J segment lost 5 bases and the V segment lost 8 bases, leaving 4 bases of the junction unmatched. The germline V gene has CDR1 MNHEY and CDR2 SVGEGT. The CDR3 consists of 12 residues. The CDR3 DNA reads as TGTGCCAGCCGCCCGGGGGGAGATACGCAGTATTTT. Its protein is CASRPGGDTQYF.

This chain's CDR3 is CASSTTDGGYGYTF. The CDR3 nucleotides read TGTGCCAGCAGCACTACGGACGGAGGCTATGGCTACACCTTC. This chain connects TRBV14 to TRBJ1-2; D unclear. The germline gives CDR1 SGHDN, CDR2 FVKESK. The CDR3 has 14 amino acids. The V gene lost 5 bases and the J gene lost 4 bases, with 14 bases spanning the gap.

This clonotype was seen only a few times. The chain combines TRBV6-5 with TRBJ2-3; 7 bases match TRBD2. V lost 6 bases, J lost 2 bases, and 11 bases stayed unmatched. The germline V gene has CDR1 MNHEY and CDR2 SVGAGI. The CDR3 consists of 16 residues. CDR3 nucleotides: TGTGCCAGCAGAGGCAACTGGGACTACAACACAGATACGCAGTATTTT. This codes for CASRGNWDYNTDTQYF.

The J gene is TRBJ2-1, the V gene TRBV10-3; maybe TRBD1 (8 bases). V was pared by 3 bases and J by 8 bases, with 23 bases between. Germline V CDR1 and CDR2: ENHRY, SYGVKD. The CDR3 extends over 17 amino acids. The CDR3 protein is CAISDRTGRVRHDEQFF. The CDR3 DNA follows: TGTGCCATCAGTGACCGGACAGGGAGGGTCCGTCACGATGAGCAGTTCTTC.

The chain employs TRBV6-5 and TRBJ2-7; D possibly corresponds to TRBD2 (6 bases). In germline, CDR1 is MNHEY, CDR2 SVGAGI. V was pared by 5 bases and J by 1 base, with 15 bases between. The CDR3 runs to 15 residues. The CDR3 bases are TGTGCCAGCAGTCGCGGGACCGGGGCGTCCTACGAGCAGTACTTC. This gives the protein CASSRGTGASYEQYF.

The V gene is TRBV5-1, the J gene TRBJ1-3, with no clear D. V dropped 0 bases and J dropped 1 base, with 14 bases sitting between them. The germline CDR1 and CDR2 sequences are SGHRS and YFSETQ. The CDR3 consists of 17 residues. The DNA for the CDR3 is TGCGCCAGCAGCTTGGCCGGAGGGTCGCAGTCTGGAAACACCATATATTTT. It specifies CASSLAGGSQSGNTIYF. Looking up the rest from reference TRBV5-1 and TRBJ1-3 gives the full variable domain: KAGVTQTPRYLIKTRGQQVTLSCSPISGHRSVSWYQQTPGQGLQFLFEYFSETQRNKGNFPGRFSGRQFSNSRSEMNVSTLELGDSALYLCASSLAGGSQSGNTIYFGEGSWLTVV.

This clonotype was detected ten times or more. The gene calls are TRBV12-3 or TRBV12-4 and TRBJ1-2; a possible D gene is TRBD1 (5 bases). V was trimmed by 3 bases and J by 8 bases, leaving 13 bases between them. CDR3 length: 13 amino acids. Here the CDR3 reads CASSFGERGGYTF. CDR3 nucleotide sequence: TGTGCCAGCAGTTTTGGGGAAAGGGGCGGCTACACCTTC.

The V gene is TRBV11-2, the J gene TRBJ1-4; 11 bases align to TRBD1. Trimming at V came to 5 bases and at J to 3 bases, leaving 5 bases not matched to a gene. CDR3 length equals 16 residues. Looked up from germline, CDR1 is SGHAT and CDR2 is FQNNGV. CDR3 in amino acids: CASSQGQGAANEKLFF. CDR3 DNA sequence: TGTGCCAGCAGCCAAGGACAGGGGGCCGCTAATGAAAAACTGTTTTTT.

The chain employs TRBV24-1 and TRBJ2-2; no clear D gene. The CDR3 sequence is 16 residues long. V gave up 3 bases and J gave up 1 base, with 11 bases separating them. Germline CDR1 reads KGHDR; CDR2 reads SFDVKD. CDR3 sequence (DNA): TGTGCCACCAGTGATACACAACGAGGGAACACCGGGGAGCTGTTTTTT. This gives the protein CATSDTQRGNTGELFF.

This clonotype was observed a handful of times. V gene TRBV10-2 combines with J gene TRBJ2-3; D possibly corresponds to TRBD1 (6 bases). Germline-derived CDR1 and CDR2 are WSHSY and SAAADI. The CDR3 runs to 13 residues. The V end lost 7 bases, the J end lost 3 bases, and 11 bases lay between the germline ends. The CDR3 region is CASTPGVTDTQYF. Written as DNA, the CDR3 is TGCGCCAGCACCCCAGGGGTTACAGATACGCAGTATTTT.

This clonotype was seen a handful of times. V is TRBV7-9 and J is TRBJ2-5; D not certain. Deletions cut 5 bases from V and 5 bases from J, with 21 bases between. The length of the CDR3 is 16 residues. CDR1 is SEHNR, CDR2 FQNEAQ, per germline (reference sequence). The CDR3 here is CASSPAGALLSETQYF. The CDR3 DNA reads as TGTGCCAGCAGCCCCGCCGGAGCCCTCTTGTCCGAGACCCAGTACTTC.

The CDR3 reads CASSSPDASSYNEQFF. CDR3 DNA: TGTGCCAGCAGCTCCCCGGACGCTTCCTCCTACAATGAGCAGTTCTTC. This chain connects TRBV7-8 to TRBJ2-1; D is ambiguous. Germline CDR1 and CDR2: SGHVS and FQNEAQ. Trimming shortened V by 4 bases and J by 0 bases, and 13 bases separated the two germline ends. This CDR3 has 16 amino acids.

This clonotype appeared a few times. The chain has TRBV29-1 and TRBJ2-1, with D possibly called TRBD1 or TRBD2 (5 bases each). This CDR3 comprises 14 residues. The V end lost 2 bases, the J end lost 4 bases, and 12 bases lay between the germline ends. Germline CDR1 reads SQVTM; CDR2 reads ANQGSEA. CDR3 bases: TGCAGCGTTGAACCAACGGGGCCTTACAATGAGCAGTTCTTC. Its translation is CSVEPTGPYNEQFF.

The J gene is TRBJ2-3, the V gene TRBV28, with TRBD2 identical over 10 bases. Germline trimming cut 5 bases from V and 4 bases from J; bases unmatched to any gene: 6. Germline CDR1 and CDR2: MDHEN and SYDVKM. The CDR3 is made up of 15 amino acids. Here the CDR3 DNA reads TGTGCCAGCAGTGCTCCTAGCGGGAGCTCAGATACGCAGTATTTT. Protein sequence: CASSAPSGSSDTQYF.

This chain joins TRBV7-2 and TRBJ2-7; 10 bases map to TRBD1. Looked up from germline, CDR1 is SGHTA and CDR2 is FQGNSA. V was clipped by 4 bases and J by 6 bases; unmatched bases: 3. The CDR3 consists of 13 residues. The CDR3 bases are TGTGCCAGCAGCTCGGACAGGGGGTTCGAGCAGTACTTC. This translates into CASSSDRGFEQYF.

V is TRBV27 and J is TRBJ2-7; TRBD2 agrees at 8 bases. Germline V lookup: CDR1 MNHEY, CDR2 SMNVEV (reference sequence). This CDR3 is 14 amino acids long. V gave up 8 bases and J gave up 5 bases; unmatched junction bases: 11. CDR3 in amino acids: CASRGSGRGHEQYF. Here the CDR3 DNA reads TGTGCCAGCCGCGGGTCCGGGAGGGGCCACGAGCAGTACTTC.

This sequence joins TRBV5-1 and TRBJ1-1; D ambiguous. Trimming cost V 6 bases and J 2 bases, with 11 bases left between them. The germline V gene encodes CDR1 SGHRS and CDR2 YFSETQ. The CDR3 is made up of 13 amino acids. For the CDR3, the DNA is TGCGCCAGCAAGGAGAACGTTAACACTGAAGCTTTCTTT. Amino acid sequence: CASKENVNTEAFF.

V usage is TRBV10-3 and J usage is TRBJ2-1; TRBD1 aligns across 12 bases. The CDR3 sequence is 15 residues long. In germline, CDR1 is ENHRY, CDR2 SYGVKD. V lost 2 bases to trimming and J lost 8 bases; unmatched junction nucleotides: 4. This CDR3 is CAISEVGQGADEQFF. CDR3 DNA sequence: TGTGCCATCAGTGAGGTGGGACAGGGGGCCGATGAGCAGTTCTTC.

This clonotype was observed a few times. The chain employs TRBV9 and TRBJ2-3; D not resolved. V was shortened by 2 bases and J by 0 bases, with 10 bases between the two germline ends. CDR3 length equals 15 residues. Germline assignment: CDR1 SGDLS and CDR2 YYNGEE. The chain's CDR3 is CASSVGVASTDTQYF. DNA of the CDR3: TGTGCCAGCAGCGTCGGCGTGGCCAGCACAGATACGCAGTATTTT.

This clonotype was counted between two and nine times. The V and J genes are TRBV9 and TRBJ2-7; tentatively, D is TRBD2 (5 bases). Trimming shortened V by 3 bases and J by 6 bases, and 19 bases separated the two germline ends. The length of the CDR3 is 15 residues. Per the germline V gene, CDR1 is SGDLS and CDR2 is YYNGEE. The CDR3: CASSASDFRGLEQYF. For the CDR3, the DNA is TGTGCCAGCAGCGCTTCGGACTTCAGAGGCCTCGAGCAGTACTTC.